This T cell receptor (beta chain) was captured in a study of vaccination effects on CD4 cells after COVID-19. General observations from the study: Late in the post-vaccination period, infection-induced and vaccine-induced clones underwent marked clonal contraction.

The CDR3 consists of 15 residues. The V gene's germline CDR1 is SGHTA and CDR2 FQGTGA. Trimming took 5 bases from V and 2 from J; bases not matched to a gene: 9. TCRdb's copy holds only in-frame clones and misses some; the assay was immunoSEQ multiplex PCR. The sample yields about 54,000 clones, 75% to 90% seen once. Before any sequencing was done, the ViraFEST assay used viral peptide pools to expand antigen-specific CD4+ T cells. Following an approximately ten-day culture, CD4+ T cells were purified. None of the vaccinated had previously contracted SARS-CoV-2, and their nucleocapsid antibodies tested negative. This clone was recorded once. Its antigen is not known.

The specimen comprised CD4+ T cells from PBMCs cultured with HCoV-229E spike peptides, sampled before COVID-19 vaccination. The chain recombines TRBV7-3 with TRBJ2-7; TRBD1 matches at 7 bases. The source of this sequence is a human donor who received a COVID-19 vaccine. CDR3 in amino acids: CASSENRGAPYEQYV. The CDR3 DNA reads as TGTGCCAGCAGCGAGAACAGGGGTGCCCCCTACGAGCAGTACGTC.